Below are 27 T cell receptor beta chains sequenced from a single sample in a study of cytomegalovirus exposure and HLA in healthy donors. Sequenced by immunoSEQ multiplex PCR; TCRdb stores in-frame clones only, minus some. The table has more than 130,000 clones, 80% to 90% seen once; the top ten hold just under 8%. The sequenced sample was PBMCs. The receptors were gathered from a woman aged 18-35 years in good health and CMV-seropositive.

This chain joins TRBV28 and TRBJ2-7, with TRBD1 matching 8 bases. CDR3 length: 14 residues. The V segment lost 6 bases and the J segment 7 bases; nucleotides outside the gene matches: 11. The germline gives CDR1 MDHEN, CDR2 SYDVKM. CDR3 nucleotides: TGTGCCAGCAGGGTCGGGACAGGTCTCTGGGAGCAGTACTTC. Its translation is CASRVGTGLWEQYF.

This chain joins TRBV13 and TRBJ2-1; D may be TRBD2 (5 bases). The CDR3 contains 12 residues. Germline CDR1 is PRHDT and CDR2 is FYEKMQ (reference sequence). The V and J ends lost 5 bases and 8 bases respectively, with 10 bases between them. In DNA form, the CDR3 reads TGTGCCAGCAGCGCCTCTAGCTATGAGCAGTTCTTC. The encoded protein is CASSASSYEQFF.

The rearrangement links TRBV11-1 to TRBJ2-7, with TRBD1 identical over 7 bases. This CDR3 has 16 residues. The V segment lost 5 bases and the J segment 4 bases; nucleotides outside the gene matches: 14. The germline V gene has CDR1 SGHAT and CDR2 FQDESV (reference sequence). The CDR3 DNA follows: TGTGCCAGCAGCACGCCCGGGACAGCCACCGGGTACGAGCAGTACTTC. It encodes CASSTPGTATGYEQYF.

The J gene is TRBJ2-7, the V gene TRBV6-1; D uncertain. V lost 0 bases and J 6 bases, leaving 3 bases between the germline ends. The CDR3 loop spans 11 amino acids. CDR1 is MNHNS and CDR2 is SASEGT in the germline V gene. Here the CDR3 reads CASSEAREQYF. CDR3 nucleotides: TGTGCCAGCAGTGAAGCCCGCGAGCAGTACTTC.

The V and J genes are TRBV18 and TRBJ1-1; D is possibly TRBD1 (5 bases). CDR1 and CDR2 (germline): KGHSH, LQKENI. This CDR3 is 15 amino acids long. Trimming left V 0 bases short and J 4 bases short, with 12 bases between. CDR3 in amino acids: CASSPPGGMRTEAFF. The CDR3, as DNA: TGTGCCAGCTCACCACCCGGGGGGATGCGCACTGAAGCTTTCTTT. The full variable domain, its missing parts supplied by reference TRBV18 and TRBJ1-1, is NAGVMQNPRHLVRRRGQEARLRCSPMKGHSHVYWYRQLPEEGLKFMVYLQKENIIDESGMPKERFSAEFPKEGPSILRIQQVVRGDSAAYFCASSPPGGMRTEAFFGQGTRLTVV.

The genes are TRBV6-6 and TRBJ1-5; 8 bases map to TRBD1. V lost 7 bases to trimming and J lost 0 bases; unmatched junction nucleotides: 8. Germline V gene data show CDR1 as MNHNY and CDR2 as SVGAGI (reference sequence). The CDR3 extends over 16 amino acids. CDR3 nucleotides: TGTGCCAGCAAACCCGACAGGGGCTATAGCAATCAGCCCCAGCATTTT. Translating it yields CASKPDRGYSNQPQHF.

This chain connects TRBV7-3 to TRBJ1-2, with TRBD1 identical over 8 bases. Germline CDR1 SGHTA, CDR2 FQGTGA. V trimming: 2 bases; J trimming: 5 bases; junction bases outside the gene matches: 7. The CDR3 loop spans 15 amino acids. Here the CDR3 reads CASSLRPGQDYGYTF. As DNA, the CDR3 is TGTGCCAGCAGCTTACGACCGGGACAGGATTATGGCTACACCTTC.

This rearrangement joins TRBV27 to TRBJ1-5; possible D gene TRBD1, 6 bases. The V gene's germline CDR1 is MNHEY and CDR2 SMNVEV (reference sequence). This CDR3 spans 16 amino acids. Trimming left V 3 bases short and J 1 base short, with 13 bases between. CDR3 sequence reads: CASSLLGGLSNQPQHF. DNA for the CDR3: TGTGCCAGCAGTTTGTTAGGGGGATTGAGCAATCAGCCCCAGCATTTT.

The chain uses TRBV7-8 and TRBJ2-1, with TRBD1 as a possible D gene (6 bases). V lost 2 bases, J lost 0 bases, and 11 bases lay in between. Per germline, CDR1 SGHVS and CDR2 FQNEAQ. The CDR3 covers 16 residues. The CDR3 nucleotides are TGTGCCAGCAGCTTAAGGTTAGGGGGCTCCTACAATGAGCAGTTCTTC. Its protein product is CASSLRLGGSYNEQFF.

V is TRBV14 and J is TRBJ2-5; TRBD1 is a possible D gene (5 bases). From germline, CDR1 is SGHDN and CDR2 FVKESK. The CDR3 has 17 amino acids. Trimming removed 3 bases from V and 5 bases from J, with 22 bases in between. This chain's CDR3 is CASSHRPKDILLETQYF. CDR3 DNA: TGTGCCAGCAGCCACAGGCCCAAGGACATACTGCTGGAGACCCAGTACTTC.

This chain uses TRBV5-1 with TRBJ2-7; 7 bases are a match to TRBD1. V trimming: 0 bases; J trimming: 0 bases; junction bases outside the gene matches: 9. Germline V gene sequence: CDR1 SGHRS, CDR2 YFSETQ. This CDR3 has 17 amino acids. The DNA of the CDR3 is TGCGCCAGCAGCTTGGCCAGGCAGGCAGGGGGCTCCTACGAGCAGTACTTC. It codes for CASSLARQAGGSYEQYF.

V is TRBV28 and J is TRBJ1-6; the match to TRBD1 covers 8 bases. The germline V gene has CDR1 MDHEN and CDR2 SYDVKM. V shed 8 bases, J shed 4 bases, and the junction held 16 bases outside the gene matches. The CDR3 has 18 amino acids. The CDR3 DNA reads as TGTGCCAGCTTTTCCCCCTTTTTGACAGGGGTATATAATTCACCCCTCCACTTT. Translating gives CASFSPFLTGVYNSPLHF. The full variable domain, completed using reference TRBV28 and TRBJ1-6, is DVKVTQSSRYLVKRTGEKVFLECVQDMDHENMFWYRQDPGLGLRLIYFSYDVKMKEKGDIPEGYSVSREKKERFSLILESASTNQTSMYLCASFSPFLTGVYNSPLHFGNGTRLTVT.

The rearrangement uses TRBV2 and TRBJ2-7, with a weak D call TRBD2 (5 bases). CDR1 SNHLY and CDR2 FYNNEI come from the germline V gene. The CDR3 has 14 residues. V was clipped by 8 bases and J by 6 bases, with 20 bases between them. This chain's CDR3 is CASAKGSGIGEQYF. Here the CDR3 DNA reads TGTGCCAGCGCGAAAGGGTCGGGGATCGGCGAGCAGTACTTC.

The chain has TRBV7-2 and TRBJ2-7, with no clear D. V was clipped by 7 bases and J by 5 bases, with 18 bases between them. This CDR3 is built from 14 residues. CDR1 is SGHTA and CDR2 is FQGNSA in the germline V gene. Written as DNA, the CDR3 is TGTGCCAGCACGCCCCGAAGGAGCATCCACGAGCAGTACTTC. This gives the protein CASTPRRSIHEQYF.

V and J are TRBV29-1 and TRBJ1-2; D might be TRBD1 (6 bases). The CDR3 consists of 14 residues. Trimming pared 4 bases from V and 0 bases from J, leaving 12 bases between. Germline V gene data show CDR1 as SQVTM and CDR2 as ANQGSEA. For the CDR3, the DNA is TGCAGCGTTGCCCGGACAGTCACTAACTATGGCTACACCTTC. Its translation: CSVARTVTNYGYTF.

The chain recombines TRBV2 with TRBJ2-1; possibly TRBD2 for D (6 bases). The CDR3 extends over 13 amino acids. Germline-derived CDR1 and CDR2 are SNHLY and FYNNEI. Trimming pared 4 bases from V and 15 bases from J, leaving 19 bases between. The CDR3 DNA sequence: TGTGCCAGCAGTGTAAACGGGGGTGATCTCCCGTTCTTC. Translation: CASSVNGGDLPFF.

The J gene is TRBJ1-5, the V gene TRBV18, with D perhaps TRBD1 (5 bases). The germline V and J ends were trimmed by 5 bases and 0 bases, with 14 bases remaining between them. This CDR3 region has 16 residues. Germline V gene data show CDR1 as KGHSH and CDR2 as LQKENI. CDR3 region: CASSSGQGFSNQPQHF. CDR3 bases: TGTGCCAGCTCATCCGGTCAGGGTTTTAGCAATCAGCCCCAGCATTTT.

The chain combines TRBV18 with TRBJ2-2; TRBD1 agrees at 9 bases. Germline CDR1 and CDR2: KGHSH and LQKENI. CDR3 length equals 16 residues. With V trimmed by 3 bases and J by 3 bases, 5 bases remained unmatched. The CDR3 bases are TGTGCCAGCTCACCTTACAGGGGGCCGGACACCGGGGAGCTGTTTTTT. Amino acids: CASSPYRGPDTGELFF.

The chain uses TRBV10-1 and TRBJ1-1; weak D call: TRBD1 (6 bases). The CDR3 has 14 residues. CDR1 and CDR2 from the germline V gene are WNHNN and SYGVQD (reference sequence). V gave up 4 bases and J gave up 4 bases, with 13 bases separating them. CDR3 in amino acids: CASSGALGGTEAFF. The CDR3, as DNA: TGCGCCAGCAGTGGGGCCCTAGGGGGCACTGAAGCTTTCTTT.

The chain links TRBV6-6 to TRBJ1-2; 8 bases fit TRBD1. The CDR3 covers 13 residues. From germline, CDR1 is MNHNY and CDR2 SVGAGI (reference sequence). V trimming: 7 bases; J trimming: 8 bases; junction bases outside the gene matches: 9. CDR3 residues: CASTLDRAGGYTF. The DNA for the CDR3 is TGTGCCAGCACCCTGGACAGGGCGGGGGGCTACACCTTC.

The chain links TRBV13 to TRBJ2-2; TRBD2 might be the D (5 bases). The CDR3 has 16 residues. The V end lost 6 bases, the J end lost 2 bases, and 16 bases lay between the germline ends. Germline values: CDR1 PRHDT, CDR2 FYEKMQ (reference sequence). Here the CDR3 reads CASSLPRGRNTGELFF. CDR3 nucleotide sequence: TGTGCCAGCAGTTTACCTAGAGGGCGAAACACCGGGGAGCTGTTTTTT.

The rearrangement uses TRBV6-1 and TRBJ2-5; perhaps TRBD2 as D (5 bases). This CDR3 comprises 13 residues. The V gene's germline CDR1 is MNHNS and CDR2 SASEGT. With 6 bases removed from V and 3 bases from J, the gap between germline ends came to 11 bases. CDR3 nucleotide sequence: TGTGCCAGCAGCGAGGGTCCTAAAGAGACCCAGTACTTC. It codes for CASSEGPKETQYF.

The chain joins TRBV28 to TRBJ1-1, with D maybe TRBD1 (5 bases). Trimming left V 3 bases short and J 3 bases short, with 14 bases between. The CDR3 contains 15 residues. Per germline, CDR1 MDHEN and CDR2 SYDVKM. The CDR3 sequence: CASSFGSGIYTEAFF. CDR3 DNA: TGTGCCAGCAGTTTCGGGTCAGGGATATACACTGAAGCTTTCTTT.

The chain joins TRBV2 to TRBJ1-1; D not resolved. Germline CDR1 and CDR2: SNHLY and FYNNEI. The germline V and J ends were trimmed by 4 bases and 2 bases, with 14 bases remaining between them. The CDR3 is 15 amino acids. CDR3 amino acids: CASSALREPNTEAFF. CDR3 bases: TGTGCCAGCAGTGCCTTAAGGGAGCCAAACACTGAAGCTTTCTTT.

The chain couples TRBV14 to TRBJ2-7; 7 nucleotides match TRBD1. This CDR3 contains 14 residues. Germline loops: CDR1 SGHDN, CDR2 FVKESK. After removal of 5 bases from V and 2 bases from J, the junction contained 6 bases not matched to a gene. The CDR3 DNA reads TGTGCCAGCAGCTCTGGACAGGTACCCTACGAGCAGTACTTC. The encoded protein is CASSSGQVPYEQYF.

The J gene is TRBJ1-2, the V gene TRBV6-6, with TRBD1 as a possible D gene (5 bases). Germline V CDR1 and CDR2: MNHNY, SVGAGI (reference sequence). The CDR3 loop spans 13 amino acids. V lost 8 bases and J 4 bases, leaving 14 bases between the germline ends. CDR3 loop: CASRGSSTYGYTF. In DNA, the CDR3 is TGTGCCAGCCGGGGGTCCTCGACCTATGGCTACACCTTC.

This clone was seen a few times. The rearrangement links TRBV10-3 to TRBJ2-7; D is ambiguous. The CDR3 is 12 residues long. CDR1 and CDR2 (germline): ENHRY, SYGVKD. Trimming stripped 3 bases from V and 11 bases from J, with 14 bases between. The CDR3 DNA reads as TGTGCCATCAGTGATACGAATTTAGAGAAGTACTTC. It is translated as CAISDTNLEKYF.